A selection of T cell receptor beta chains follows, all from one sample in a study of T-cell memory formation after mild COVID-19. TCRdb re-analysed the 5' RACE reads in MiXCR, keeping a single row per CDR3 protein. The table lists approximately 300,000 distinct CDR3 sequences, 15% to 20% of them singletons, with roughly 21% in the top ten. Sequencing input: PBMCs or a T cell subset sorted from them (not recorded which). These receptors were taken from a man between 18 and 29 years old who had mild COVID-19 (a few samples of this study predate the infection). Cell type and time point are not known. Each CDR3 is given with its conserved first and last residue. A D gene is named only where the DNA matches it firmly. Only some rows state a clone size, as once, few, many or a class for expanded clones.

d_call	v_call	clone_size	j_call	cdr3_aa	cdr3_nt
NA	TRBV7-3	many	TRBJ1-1	CASSADSVGNTEAFF	TGTGCCAGCAGCGCCGACAGTGTGGGGAACACTGAAGCTTTCTTT
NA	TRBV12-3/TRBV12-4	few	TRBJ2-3	CASSLIVRIPDTQYF	TGTGCCAGCAGTTTAATCGTCCGGATCCCAGATACGCAGTATTTT
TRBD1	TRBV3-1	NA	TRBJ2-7	CASSPGTGEYEQYF	TGTGCCAGCAGCCCCGGGACAGGGGAATACGAGCAGTACTTC
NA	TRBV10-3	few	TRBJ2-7	CAISELEGYEQYF	TGTGCCATCAGTGAATTGGAGGGCTACGAGCAGTACTTC
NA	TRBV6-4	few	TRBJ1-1	CASKHAPGPTAFF	TGTGCCAGCAAGCACGCCCCAGGGCCCACGGCTTTCTTT
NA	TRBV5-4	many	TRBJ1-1	CASSHRTAEAFF	TGTGCCAGCAGCCACCGGACAGCAGAAGCTTTCTTT
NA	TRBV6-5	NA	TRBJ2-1	CATKGSGLSYNEQFF	TGTGCCACCAAGGGTAGCGGACTCTCCTACAATGAGCAGTTCTTC
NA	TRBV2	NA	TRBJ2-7	CASSDWGGGRSYEQYF	TGTGCCAGCAGTGATTGGGGTGGCGGACGTTCCTACGAGCAGTACTTC
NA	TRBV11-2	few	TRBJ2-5	CASRRRGGRETQYF	TGTGCCAGCAGACGGAGGGGGGGGCGAGAGACCCAGTACTTC
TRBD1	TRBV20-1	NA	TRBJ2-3	CRIQGGPSSAAQYF	TGCAGAATCCAAGGGGGCCCAAGTAGTGCGGCGCAGTATTTT
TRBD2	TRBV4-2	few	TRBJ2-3	CASSQSSGGTDTQYF	TGTGCCAGCAGCCAGTCTAGCGGGGGGACAGATACGCAGTATTTT
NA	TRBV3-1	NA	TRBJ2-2	CASSQLLNTNTGELFF	TGTGCCAGCAGCCAGCTGTTGAACACAAACACCGGGGAGCTGTTTTTT
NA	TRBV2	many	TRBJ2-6	CASSDSGANVLTF	TGTGCCAGCAGTGATTCAGGGGCCAACGTCCTGACTTTC
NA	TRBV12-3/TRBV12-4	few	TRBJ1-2	CASSLMTGRFYGYTF	TGTGCCAGCAGCCTGATGACAGGCCGGTTCTATGGCTACACCTTC
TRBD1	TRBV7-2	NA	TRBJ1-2	CASSLGQELYGYTF	TGTGCCAGCAGCTTGGGACAGGAGCTCTATGGCTACACCTTC
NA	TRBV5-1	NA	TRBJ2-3	CASSLDGISQDTQYF	TGCGCCAGCAGCTTGGACGGGATATCACAGGATACGCAGTATTTT
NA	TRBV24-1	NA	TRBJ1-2	CATSDPGQSYGYTF	TGTGCCACCAGTGACCCCGGACAGTCCTATGGCTACACCTTC
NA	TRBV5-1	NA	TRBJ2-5	CASSLAGRFGETQYF	TGCGCCAGCAGCTTGGCGGGGAGATTCGGAGAGACCCAGTACTTC
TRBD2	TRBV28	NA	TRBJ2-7	CASTPSGGIYEQYF	TGTGCCAGCACCCCATCGGGGGGGATCTACGAGCAGTACTTC
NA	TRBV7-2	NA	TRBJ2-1	CASSLERGDEQFF	TGTGCCAGCAGCTTAGAAAGGGGCGATGAGCAGTTCTTC
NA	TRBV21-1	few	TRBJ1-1	CASSKSSENTEAFF	TGTGCCAGCAGCAAATCGAGCGAAAACACTGAAGCTTTCTTT
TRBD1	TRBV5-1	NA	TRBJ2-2	CASSLGQGVETGELFF	TGCGCCAGCAGCTTGGGACAGGGAGTCGAAACCGGGGAGCTGTTTTTT
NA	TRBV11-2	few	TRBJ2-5	CASSLIRSSYQETQYF	TGTGCCAGCAGCCTCATCCGATCTAGTTACCAAGAGACCCAGTACTTC
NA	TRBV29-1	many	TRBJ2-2	CSVGFDTGELFF	TGCAGCGTAGGCTTCGACACCGGGGAGCTGTTTTTT
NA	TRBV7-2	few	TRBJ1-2	CASSGHSRGGYTF	TGTGCCAGCAGCGGACACTCAAGGGGTGGCTACACCTTC
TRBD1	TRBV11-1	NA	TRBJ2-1	CASSVMNPGQGANEQFF	TGTGCCAGCAGCGTGATGAACCCGGGACAGGGGGCGAATGAGCAGTTCTTC
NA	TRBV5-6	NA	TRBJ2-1	CASCEGSLYNEQFF	TGTGCCAGCTGCGAGGGGAGTCTCTACAATGAGCAGTTCTTC
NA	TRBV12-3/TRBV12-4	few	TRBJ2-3	CASSFERHTDTQYF	TGTGCCAGCAGTTTCGAGCGGCACACAGATACGCAGTATTTT
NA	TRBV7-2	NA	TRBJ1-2	CASSPIRGGNYGYTF	TGTGCCAGCAGCCCTATCAGGGGAGGAAACTATGGCTACACCTTC
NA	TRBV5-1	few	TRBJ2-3	CASSFAPPTPDTQYF	TGCGCCAGCAGCTTTGCACCCCCTACCCCAGATACGCAGTATTTT
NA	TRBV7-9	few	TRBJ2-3	CASSLDLGLGDGGTQYF	TGTGCCAGCAGCTTAGACTTGGGACTTGGTGACGGCGGTACGCAGTATTTT
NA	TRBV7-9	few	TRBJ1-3	CASSHGSSGNTIYF	TGTGCCAGCAGCCACGGGAGCTCTGGAAACACCATATATTTT
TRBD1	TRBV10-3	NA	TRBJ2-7	CAISESPFFEEGTGYNEQYF	TGTGCCATCAGTGAGTCGCCATTCTTCGAGGAGGGGACAGGGTATAACGAGCAGTACTTC
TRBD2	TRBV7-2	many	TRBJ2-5	CASSLVGGGETQYF	TGTGCCAGCAGCTTAGTCGGCGGGGGAGAGACCCAGTACTTC
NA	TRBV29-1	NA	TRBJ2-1	CSGSYNEQFF	TGCAGCGGCTCCTACAATGAGCAGTTCTTC
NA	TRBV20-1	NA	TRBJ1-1	CSVGGTMNTEAFF	TGCAGTGTCGGGGGAACCATGAACACTGAAGCTTTCTTT
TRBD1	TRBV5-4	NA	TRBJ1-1	CASRVTWDRANTEAFF	TGTGCCAGCAGGGTAACTTGGGACAGGGCGAACACTGAAGCTTTCTTT
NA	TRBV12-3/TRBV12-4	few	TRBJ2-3	CASRETVTDTQYF	TGTGCCAGCAGGGAGACTGTCACAGATACGCAGTATTTT
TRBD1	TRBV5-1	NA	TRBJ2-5	CASSLGTGDYGETQYF	TGCGCCAGCAGCTTGGGGACAGGGGATTATGGAGAGACCCAGTACTTC
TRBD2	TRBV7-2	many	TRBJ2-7	CASRGGDGYEQYF	TGTGCCAGCAGGGGAGGGGACGGCTACGAGCAGTACTTC
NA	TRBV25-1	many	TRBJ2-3	CASRAEHPDTQYF	TGTGCCAGCAGAGCAGAACACCCAGATACGCAGTATTTT
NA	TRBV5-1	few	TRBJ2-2	CASSLEVGGELFF	TGCGCCAGCAGCTTGGAGGTCGGCGGGGAGCTGTTTTTT
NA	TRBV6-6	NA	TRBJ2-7	CASSYQGGREQYF	TGTGCCAGCAGCTACCAAGGGGGGCGGGAGCAGTACTTC
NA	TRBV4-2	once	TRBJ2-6	CASSRDSGNGLISGANVLTF	TGTGCCAGCAGCCGAGACTCAGGGAACGGCTTAATCTCTGGGGCCAACGTCCTGACTTTC
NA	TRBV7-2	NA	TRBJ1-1	CASSLWTHTEAFF	TGTGCCAGCAGCTTATGGACCCACACTGAAGCTTTCTTT
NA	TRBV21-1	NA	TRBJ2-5	CASTTGLEYQETQYF	TGTGCCAGCACAACTGGGTTAGAGTACCAAGAGACCCAGTACTTC
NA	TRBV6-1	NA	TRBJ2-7	CASSDGKTYEQYF	TGTGCCAGCAGTGACGGGAAAACCTACGAGCAGTACTTC
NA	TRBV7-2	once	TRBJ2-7	CASTVTGHPTYEQYF	TGTGCCAGCACCGTAACGGGACACCCAACCTACGAGCAGTACTTC
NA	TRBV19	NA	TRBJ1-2	CASSSPQGLYGYTF	TGTGCCAGTAGTTCCCCACAGGGACTCTATGGCTACACCTTC
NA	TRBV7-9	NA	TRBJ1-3	CASSLTVFSGNTIYF	TGTGCCAGCAGCCTGACAGTGTTCTCTGGAAACACCATATATTTT